The rows below give T cell receptor beta chains drawn from one sample of a study of T cell responses to AZD1222 COVID-19 vaccine. Measured with immunoSEQ multiplex PCR; TCRdb has only the in-frame clones, and not every one. The table lists about 180,000 clones, 88% of them singletons. This sample comprised peripheral blood, obtained on day 0 of AZD1222 vaccination. The receptors derive from an adult in good health. Each CDR3 is given with its conserved first and last residue. A D gene is named only where the DNA matches it firmly. Clone size, where shown, is once, few, many, or a class for clones that have expanded.

clone size: NA; D gene: NA; J gene: TRBJ1-4; V gene: TRBV5-1; CDR3 protein: CASSLQGTIYEGEKLFF; CDR3 DNA: TGCGCCAGCAGCTTGCAGGGCACTATCTATGAAGGTGAAAAACTGTTTTTT
clone size: NA; D gene: TRBD2; J gene: TRBJ2-7; V gene: TRBV5-4; CDR3 protein: CASSLDGRGSGYEQYF; CDR3 DNA: TGTGCCAGCAGCTTGGACGGGAGGGGGTCGGGCTACGAGCAGTACTTC
clone size: NA; D gene: NA; J gene: TRBJ1-2; V gene: TRBV7-8; CDR3 protein: CASSPERVPTNYGYTF; CDR3 DNA: TGTGCCAGCAGCCCCGAGCGGGTTCCAACTAACTATGGCTACACCTTC
clone size: NA; D gene: NA; J gene: TRBJ1-1; V gene: TRBV3-1/TRBV3-2; CDR3 protein: CASSQEPAAPVEAFF; CDR3 DNA: TGTGCCAGCAGCCAAGAACCGGCGGCCCCGGTGGAAGCTTTCTTT
clone size: NA; D gene: TRBD1; J gene: TRBJ1-2; V gene: TRBV6-2/TRBV6-3; CDR3 protein: CASSSPPDRDYGYTF; CDR3 DNA: TGTGCCAGCAGTTCCCCACCGGACAGGGACTATGGCTACACCTTC
clone size: few; D gene: TRBD1; J gene: TRBJ1-1; V gene: TRBV19; CDR3 protein: CASTRGTGGVTEAFF; CDR3 DNA: TGTGCCAGTACCCGAGGTACAGGGGGAGTTACTGAAGCTTTCTTT
clone size: NA; D gene: NA; J gene: TRBJ2-7; V gene: TRBV18; CDR3 protein: CASSPRRPPYEQYF; CDR3 DNA: TGTGCCAGCTCGCCGCGACGTCCTCCCTACGAGCAGTACTTC
clone size: NA; D gene: NA; J gene: TRBJ1-2; V gene: TRBV6-2/TRBV6-3; CDR3 protein: CASSYSPGGYGYTF; CDR3 DNA: TGTGCCAGCAGTTACTCGCCCGGGGGGTATGGCTACACCTTC
clone size: once; D gene: NA; J gene: TRBJ2-3; V gene: TRBV7-9; CDR3 protein: CASSLETPDTQYF; CDR3 DNA: TGTGCCAGCAGCTTAGAGACCCCAGATACGCAGTATTTT
clone size: NA; D gene: NA; J gene: TRBJ1-4; V gene: TRBV5-4; CDR3 protein: CASSLGATGDGLDEKLFF; CDR3 DNA: TGTGCCAGCAGCTTGGGGGCTACGGGGGATGGGCTGGATGAAAAACTGTTTTTT
clone size: few; D gene: TRBD1; J gene: TRBJ2-3; V gene: TRBV2; CDR3 protein: CASSWGTGGIDTQYF; CDR3 DNA: TGTGCCAGCAGTTGGGGGACAGGGGGAATAGATACGCAGTATTTT
clone size: NA; D gene: NA; J gene: TRBJ1-2; V gene: TRBV5-1; CDR3 protein: CASSLAPEYGYTF; CDR3 DNA: TGCGCCAGCAGCTTGGCCCCGGAATATGGCTACACCTTC
clone size: NA; D gene: TRBD2; J gene: TRBJ2-3; V gene: TRBV20-1; CDR3 protein: CSASPLAGVDTQYF; CDR3 DNA: TGCAGTGCTAGTCCTCTAGCGGGGGTGGATACGCAGTATTTT
clone size: once; D gene: NA; J gene: TRBJ1-1; V gene: TRBV19; CDR3 protein: CASSIDPGKGTEAFF; CDR3 DNA: TGTGCCAGTAGTATAGATCCGGGGAAAGGCACTGAAGCTTTCTTT
clone size: NA; D gene: NA; J gene: TRBJ2-7; V gene: TRBV7-9; CDR3 protein: CASSTNRWANAYEQYF; CDR3 DNA: TGTGCCAGCAGTACGAACCGATGGGCGAACGCCTACGAGCAGTACTTC
clone size: NA; D gene: TRBD1; J gene: TRBJ2-7; V gene: TRBV14; CDR3 protein: CASSQGTGGYEQYF; CDR3 DNA: TGTGCCAGCAGCCAAGGAACAGGGGGCTACGAGCAGTACTTC
clone size: NA; D gene: NA; J gene: TRBJ1-2; V gene: TRBV30; CDR3 protein: CAWRLTGAGGYTF; CDR3 DNA: TGTGCCTGGAGATTGACAGGCGCGGGCGGCTACACCTTC